The clone carrying this TCR beta chain was seen at least ten times. The CDR3 is 15 amino acids. With V trimmed by 5 bases and J by 0 bases, 4 bases remained unmatched. Germline-derived CDR1 and CDR2 are SEHNR and FQNEAQ (reference sequence). The sample comes from a study of human T cells and chemical hapten exposure. MiXCR was run by TCRdb on the RACE reads, yielding one entry per CDR3 protein. This sample has approximately 86,000 distinct CDR3 sequences, with approximately 11% found just once. The time point is: patch test 3, about 24 weeks after DPC sensitization. Noted treatment: therapeutic diphenylcyclopropenone sensitization with weekly scalp DPC.

The TCR originated in a woman in her thirties with alopecia areata. Some clones in this sample may be carry-over from other donors' samples. Here the sequenced sample was whole blood, taken in connection with sensitization to the hapten diphenylcyclopropenone (DPC). The chain combines TRBV7-9 with TRBJ2-3; 8 bases are a match to TRBD2. The CDR3 nucleotides read TGTGCCAGCAGCCCCCGACTAGCGAGCACAGATACGCAGTATTTT. Amino acids: CASSPRLASTDTQYF.